This TCR beta chain was sequenced for a study of T cell repertoires in aging, cancer and after chemotherapy. Looking at the study overall: Donor ages fell into six groups from 30 or younger up to 70 or older. The study's findings and limits: In cancer patients, declining TCR diversity with age involved lost richness and lost evenness.

A mixed TRB-A/B primer pool amplified rearranged TRB by multiplex touch-down PCR. TCRdb re-called the multiplex PCR reads with MiXCR, one entry per CDR3 protein. The table lists fewer than 6,500 distinct CDR3 sequences, 27% of them singletons. This clonotype was detected a few times. Antigen specificity is unknown. The CDR3 runs 18 residues. TCR beta rearrangements were amplified from peripheral blood genomic DNA. The genes are TRBV21-1 and TRBJ2-6; no DNA check was done on the table's D call, TRBD1. TRBV21-1 is termed a pseudogene. The TCR originated in a human donor in good health. The sample was blood. CDR3 sequence: CASSNRAGGLSGANVLTF. In nucleotides, the CDR3 is TGTGCCAGCAGCAATCGTGCAGGGGGCCTCTCTGGGGCCAACGTCCTGACTTTC.